This T cell receptor beta chain was found in a study of cytomegalovirus exposure and HLA in healthy donors. Researchers ran the PCR with 60 Vbeta and 13 Jbeta primers. Some clones are missing from TCRdb's copy, which holds only in-frame ones; the method was immunoSEQ multiplex PCR. In total, the table holds 100,000 to 150,000 clones. Sequenced input: PBMCs. This sequence originates from a woman in her thirties or forties in good health and CMV-seronegative.

CDR3 amino acids: CASSLPRLKAFF. The CDR3 region has the DNA TGTGCCAGCAGCCTACCCCGATTGAAAGCTTTCTTT. This chain connects TRBV7-2 to TRBJ1-1; D remains unclear. CDR1 SGHTA and CDR2 FQGNSA come from the germline V gene. Deletions cut 5 bases from V and 9 bases from J, with 13 bases between. The CDR3 loop spans 12 amino acids.